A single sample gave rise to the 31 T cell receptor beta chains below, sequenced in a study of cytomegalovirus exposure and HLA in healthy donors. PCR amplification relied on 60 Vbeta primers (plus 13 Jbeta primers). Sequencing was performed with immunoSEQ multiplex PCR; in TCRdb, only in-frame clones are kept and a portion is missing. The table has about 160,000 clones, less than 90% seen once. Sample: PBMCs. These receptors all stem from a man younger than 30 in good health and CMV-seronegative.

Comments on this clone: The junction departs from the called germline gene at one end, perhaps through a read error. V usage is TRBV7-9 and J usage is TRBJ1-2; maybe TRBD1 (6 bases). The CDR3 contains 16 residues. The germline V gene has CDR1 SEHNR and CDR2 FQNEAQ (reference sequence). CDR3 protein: CSSSFVSRGAVRGYTF. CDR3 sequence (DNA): TGTTCCAGCAGCTTCGTATCCCGGGGGGCAGTACGTGGCTACACCTTC.

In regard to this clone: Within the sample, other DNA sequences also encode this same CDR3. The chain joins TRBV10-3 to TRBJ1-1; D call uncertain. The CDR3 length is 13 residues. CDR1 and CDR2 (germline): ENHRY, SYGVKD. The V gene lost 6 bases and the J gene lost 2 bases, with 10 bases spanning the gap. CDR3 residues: CAISARENTEAFF. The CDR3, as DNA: TGTGCCATCAGCGCCCGGGAAAACACTGAAGCTTTCTTT.

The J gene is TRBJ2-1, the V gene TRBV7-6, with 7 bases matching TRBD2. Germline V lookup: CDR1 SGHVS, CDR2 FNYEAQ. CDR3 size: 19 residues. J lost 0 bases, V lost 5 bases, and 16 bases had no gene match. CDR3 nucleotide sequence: TGTGCCAGCAGCCCGGCGGGAGACCCGCGACCCCGCTCCTACAATGAGCAGTTCTTC. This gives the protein CASSPAGDPRPRSYNEQFF.

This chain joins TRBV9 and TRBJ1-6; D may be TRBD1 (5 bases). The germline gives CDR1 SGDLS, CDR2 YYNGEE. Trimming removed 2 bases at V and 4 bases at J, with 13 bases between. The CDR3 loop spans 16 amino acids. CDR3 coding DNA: TGTGCCAGCAGCGTCGACGGCAGGGCTTATAATTCACCCCTCCACTTT. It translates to CASSVDGRAYNSPLHF.

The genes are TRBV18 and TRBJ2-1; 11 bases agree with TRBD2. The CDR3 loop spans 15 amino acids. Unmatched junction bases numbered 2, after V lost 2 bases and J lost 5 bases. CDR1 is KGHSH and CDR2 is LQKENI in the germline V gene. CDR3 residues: CASSPGTSGNNEQFF. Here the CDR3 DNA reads TGTGCCAGCTCACCAGGGACTAGCGGAAACAATGAGCAGTTCTTC. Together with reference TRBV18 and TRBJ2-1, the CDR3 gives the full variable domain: NAGVMQNPRHLVRRRGQEARLRCSPMKGHSHVYWYRQLPEEGLKFMVYLQKENIIDESGMPKERFSAEFPKEGPSILRIQQVVRGDSAAYFCASSPGTSGNNEQFFGPGTRLTVL.

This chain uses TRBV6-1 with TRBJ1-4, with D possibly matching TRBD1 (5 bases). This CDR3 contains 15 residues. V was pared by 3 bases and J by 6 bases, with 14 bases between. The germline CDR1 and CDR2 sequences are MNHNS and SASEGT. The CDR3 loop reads CASSERGDEDEKLFF. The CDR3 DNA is TGTGCCAGCAGTGAGCGGGGGGACGAGGATGAAAAACTGTTTTTT.

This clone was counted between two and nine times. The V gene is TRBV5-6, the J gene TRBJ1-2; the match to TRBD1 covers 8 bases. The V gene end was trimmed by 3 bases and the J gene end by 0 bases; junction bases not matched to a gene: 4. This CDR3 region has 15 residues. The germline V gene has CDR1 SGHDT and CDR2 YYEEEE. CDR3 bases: TGTGCCAGCAGCTACCGGGACAGGTCTAACTATGGCTACACCTTC. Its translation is CASSYRDRSNYGYTF. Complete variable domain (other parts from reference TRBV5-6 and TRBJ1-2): DAGVTQSPTHLIKTRGQQVTLRCSPKSGHDTVSWYQQALGQGPQFIFQYYEEEERQRGNFPDRFSGHQFPNYSSELNVNALLLGDSALYLCASSYRDRSNYGYTFGSGTRLTVV.

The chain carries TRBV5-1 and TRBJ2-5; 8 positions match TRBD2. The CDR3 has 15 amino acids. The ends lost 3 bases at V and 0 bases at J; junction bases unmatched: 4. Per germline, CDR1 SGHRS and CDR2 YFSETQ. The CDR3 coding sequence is TGCGCCAGCAGCTCTAGCGGGCGGTACCAAGAGACCCAGTACTTC. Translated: CASSSSGRYQETQYF.

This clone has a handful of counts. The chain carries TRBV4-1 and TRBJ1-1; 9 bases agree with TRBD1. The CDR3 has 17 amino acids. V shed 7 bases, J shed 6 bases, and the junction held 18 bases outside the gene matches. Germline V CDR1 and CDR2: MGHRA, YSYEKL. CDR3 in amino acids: CASTKWSVTGGAPEAFF. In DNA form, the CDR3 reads TGCGCCAGCACCAAGTGGTCGGTCACAGGGGGCGCCCCTGAAGCTTTCTTT.

The CDR3 sequence: CASSFGPAGGYTF. The CDR3 nucleotides are TGTGCCAGCAGTTTTGGACCCGCGGGGGGCTACACCTTC. The chain couples TRBV27 to TRBJ1-2; no clear D gene. Trimming left V 3 bases short and J 8 bases short, with 13 bases between. The germline V gene encodes CDR1 MNHEY and CDR2 SMNVEV (reference sequence). The CDR3 runs to 13 residues.

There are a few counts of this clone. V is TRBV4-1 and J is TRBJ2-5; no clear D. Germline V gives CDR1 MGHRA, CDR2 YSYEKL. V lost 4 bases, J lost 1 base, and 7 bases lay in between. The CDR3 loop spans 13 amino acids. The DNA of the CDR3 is TGCGCCAGCAGCCGAGGCCTCCAAGAGACCCAGTACTTC. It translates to CASSRGLQETQYF.

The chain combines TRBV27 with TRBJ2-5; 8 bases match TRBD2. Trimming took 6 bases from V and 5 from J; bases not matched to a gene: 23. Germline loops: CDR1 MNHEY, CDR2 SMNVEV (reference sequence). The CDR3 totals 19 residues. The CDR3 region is CASSPGVGIGGGPGETQYF. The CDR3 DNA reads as TGTGCCAGCAGCCCCGGAGTGGGAATAGGCGGGGGGCCGGGGGAGACCCAGTACTTC.

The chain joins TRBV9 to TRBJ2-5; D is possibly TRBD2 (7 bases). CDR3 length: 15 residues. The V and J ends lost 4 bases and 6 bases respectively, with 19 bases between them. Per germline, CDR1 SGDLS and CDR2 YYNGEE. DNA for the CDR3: TGTGCCAGCAGCCCTCGAGGGGGGGCCCCCAAGACCCAGTACTTC. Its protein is CASSPRGGAPKTQYF.

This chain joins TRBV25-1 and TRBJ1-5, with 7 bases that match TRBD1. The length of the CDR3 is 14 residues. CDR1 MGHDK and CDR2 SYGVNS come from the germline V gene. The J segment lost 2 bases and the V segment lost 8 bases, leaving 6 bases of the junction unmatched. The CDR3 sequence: CASAPGTGNQPQHF. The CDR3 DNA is TGTGCCAGCGCCCCCGGGACAGGCAATCAGCCCCAGCATTTT. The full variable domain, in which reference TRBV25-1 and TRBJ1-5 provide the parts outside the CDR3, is EADIYQTPRYLVIGTGKKITLECSQTMGHDKMYWYQQDPGMELHLIHYSYGVNSTEKGDLSSESTVSRIRTEHFPLTLESARPSHTSQYLCASAPGTGNQPQHFGDGTRLSIL.

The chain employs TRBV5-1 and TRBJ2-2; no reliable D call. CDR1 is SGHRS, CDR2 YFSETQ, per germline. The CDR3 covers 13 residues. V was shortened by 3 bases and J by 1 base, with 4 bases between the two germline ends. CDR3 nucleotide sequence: TGCGCCAGCAGCTCACAGAACACCGGGGAGCTGTTTTTT. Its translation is CASSSQNTGELFF.

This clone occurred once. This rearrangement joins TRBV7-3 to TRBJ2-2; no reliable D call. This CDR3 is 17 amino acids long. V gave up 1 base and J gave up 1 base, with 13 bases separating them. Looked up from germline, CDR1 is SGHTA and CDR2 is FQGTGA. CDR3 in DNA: TGTGCCAGCAGCTTAAGTAGTCAGCGCTGGAACACCGGGGAGCTGTTTTTT. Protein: CASSLSSQRWNTGELFF.

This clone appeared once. This CDR3 is CASSENRGVYEQYF. The CDR3 DNA reads as TGCGCCAGCAGCGAAAACAGGGGGGTCTACGAGCAGTACTTC. The V gene is TRBV5-1, the J gene TRBJ2-7; 8 bases map to TRBD1. The CDR3 has 14 residues. Germline-derived CDR1 and CDR2 are SGHRS and YFSETQ. The J segment lost 3 bases and the V segment lost 4 bases, leaving 6 bases of the junction unmatched.

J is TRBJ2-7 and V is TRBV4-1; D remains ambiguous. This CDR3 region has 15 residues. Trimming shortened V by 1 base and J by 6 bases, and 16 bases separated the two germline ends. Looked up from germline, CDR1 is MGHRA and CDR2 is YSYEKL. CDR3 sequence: CASSQGALSVPEQYF. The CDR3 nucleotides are TGCGCCAGCAGCCAAGGGGCCCTTTCAGTCCCCGAGCAGTACTTC.

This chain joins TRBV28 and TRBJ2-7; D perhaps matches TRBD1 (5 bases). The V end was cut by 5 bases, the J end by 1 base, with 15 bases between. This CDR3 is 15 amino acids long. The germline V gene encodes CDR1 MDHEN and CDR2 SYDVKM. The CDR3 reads CASSGPDTHSYEQYF. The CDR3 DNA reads TGTGCCAGCAGTGGTCCGGACACCCATTCCTACGAGCAGTACTTC.

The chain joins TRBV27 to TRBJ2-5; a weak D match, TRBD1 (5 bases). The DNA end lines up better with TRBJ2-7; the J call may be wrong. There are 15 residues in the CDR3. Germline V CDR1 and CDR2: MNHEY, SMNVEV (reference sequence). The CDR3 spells CASSLFLGLEHEQYF. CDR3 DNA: TGTGCCAGCAGTTTATTTCTGGGGCTGGAGCACGAGCAGTACTTC.

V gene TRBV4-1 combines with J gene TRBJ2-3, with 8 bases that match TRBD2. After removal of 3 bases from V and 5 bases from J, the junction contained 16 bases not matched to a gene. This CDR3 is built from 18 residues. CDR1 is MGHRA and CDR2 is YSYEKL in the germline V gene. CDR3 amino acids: CASSHPRRGSGIVDTQYF. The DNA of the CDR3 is TGCGCCAGCAGCCACCCTCGGAGGGGTAGCGGGATCGTAGATACGCAGTATTTT.

Here the CDR3 DNA reads TGCGCCAGCAGTTGGGACAGCGCCTACGAGCAGTACTTC. This translates into CASSWDSAYEQYF. The chain has TRBV5-1 and TRBJ2-7; TRBD1 agrees at 7 bases. V was pared by 5 bases and J by 2 bases, with 4 bases of the junction left unmatched. Germline-derived CDR1 and CDR2 are SGHRS and YFSETQ. The CDR3 runs 13 residues.

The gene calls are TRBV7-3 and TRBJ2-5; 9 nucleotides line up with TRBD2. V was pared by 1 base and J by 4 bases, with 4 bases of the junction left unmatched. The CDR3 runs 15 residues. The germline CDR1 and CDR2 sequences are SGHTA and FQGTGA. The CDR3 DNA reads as TGTGCCAGCAGCTTAAAAGCGGGGGGTCTAGAGACCCAGTACTTC. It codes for CASSLKAGGLETQYF.

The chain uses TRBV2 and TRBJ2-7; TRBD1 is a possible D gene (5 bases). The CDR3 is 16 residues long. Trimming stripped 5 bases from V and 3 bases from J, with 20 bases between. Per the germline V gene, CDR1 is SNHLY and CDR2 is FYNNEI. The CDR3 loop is CASSPPQGAIVYEQYF. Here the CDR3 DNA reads TGTGCCAGCAGTCCACCCCAGGGCGCTATTGTCTACGAGCAGTACTTC.

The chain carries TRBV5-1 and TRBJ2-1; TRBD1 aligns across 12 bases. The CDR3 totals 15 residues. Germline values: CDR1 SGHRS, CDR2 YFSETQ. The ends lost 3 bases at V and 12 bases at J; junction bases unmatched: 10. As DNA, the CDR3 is TGCGCCAGCAGCTCCCGTGGGACAGGGGGCGAAGGGCAGTTCTTC. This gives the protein CASSSRGTGGEGQFF.

Written as DNA, the CDR3 is TGTGCCAGCAGCGTCAGCCGGTCGGGCTATGGCTACACCTTC. This encodes CASSVSRSGYGYTF. The chain is built from TRBV6-4 and TRBJ1-2, with D unresolved. The germline CDR1 and CDR2 sequences are MRHNA and SNTAGT. CDR3 size: 14 residues. Trimming pared 6 bases from V and 4 bases from J, leaving 15 bases between.

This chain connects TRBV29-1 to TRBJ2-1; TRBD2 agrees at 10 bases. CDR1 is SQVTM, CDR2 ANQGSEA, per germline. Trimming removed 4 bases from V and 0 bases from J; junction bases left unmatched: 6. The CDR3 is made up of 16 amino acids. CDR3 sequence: CSVAPSGRASYNEQFF. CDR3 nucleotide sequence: TGCAGCGTTGCACCTAGCGGGAGAGCCTCCTACAATGAGCAGTTCTTC.

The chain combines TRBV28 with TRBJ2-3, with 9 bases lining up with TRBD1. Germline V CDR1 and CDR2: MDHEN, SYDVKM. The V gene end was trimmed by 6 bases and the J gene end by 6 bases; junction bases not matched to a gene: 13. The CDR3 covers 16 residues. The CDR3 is CASRAPGQGNVDTQYF. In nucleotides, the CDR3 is TGTGCCAGCAGGGCGCCGGGACAGGGTAATGTGGATACGCAGTATTTT. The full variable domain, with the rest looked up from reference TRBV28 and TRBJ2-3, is DVKVTQSSRYLVKRTGEKVFLECVQDMDHENMFWYRQDPGLGLRLIYFSYDVKMKEKGDIPEGYSVSREKKERFSLILESASTNQTSMYLCASRAPGQGNVDTQYFGPGTRLTVL.

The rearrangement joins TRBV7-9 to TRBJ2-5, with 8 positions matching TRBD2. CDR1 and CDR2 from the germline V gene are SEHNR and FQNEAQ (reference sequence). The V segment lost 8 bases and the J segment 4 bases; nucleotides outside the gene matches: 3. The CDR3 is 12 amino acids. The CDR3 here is CASRGGTETQYF. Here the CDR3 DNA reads TGTGCCAGCCGGGGGGGGACAGAGACCCAGTACTTC.

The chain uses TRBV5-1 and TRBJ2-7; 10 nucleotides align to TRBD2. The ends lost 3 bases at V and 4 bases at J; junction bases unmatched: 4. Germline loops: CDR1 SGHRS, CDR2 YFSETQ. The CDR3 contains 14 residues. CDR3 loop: CASSWETSGYEQYF. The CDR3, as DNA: TGCGCCAGCAGCTGGGAGACTAGCGGGTACGAGCAGTACTTC. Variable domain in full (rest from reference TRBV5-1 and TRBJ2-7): KAGVTQTPRYLIKTRGQQVTLSCSPISGHRSVSWYQQTPGQGLQFLFEYFSETQRNKGNFPGRFSGRQFSNSRSEMNVSTLELGDSALYLCASSWETSGYEQYFGPGTRLTVT.

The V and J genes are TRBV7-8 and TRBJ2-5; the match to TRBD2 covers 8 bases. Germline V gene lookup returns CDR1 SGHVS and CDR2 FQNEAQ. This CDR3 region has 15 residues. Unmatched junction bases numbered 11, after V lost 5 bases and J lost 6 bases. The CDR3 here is CASSAPGLGAKTQYF. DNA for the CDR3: TGTGCCAGCAGCGCTCCGGGACTAGGGGCGAAGACCCAGTACTTC. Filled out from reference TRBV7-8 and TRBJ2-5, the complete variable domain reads GAGVSQSPRYKVAKRGQDVALRCDPISGHVSLFWYQQALGQGPEFLTYFQNEAQLDKSGLPSDRFFAERPEGSVSTLKIQRTQQEDSAVYLCASSAPGLGAKTQYFGPGTRLLVL.